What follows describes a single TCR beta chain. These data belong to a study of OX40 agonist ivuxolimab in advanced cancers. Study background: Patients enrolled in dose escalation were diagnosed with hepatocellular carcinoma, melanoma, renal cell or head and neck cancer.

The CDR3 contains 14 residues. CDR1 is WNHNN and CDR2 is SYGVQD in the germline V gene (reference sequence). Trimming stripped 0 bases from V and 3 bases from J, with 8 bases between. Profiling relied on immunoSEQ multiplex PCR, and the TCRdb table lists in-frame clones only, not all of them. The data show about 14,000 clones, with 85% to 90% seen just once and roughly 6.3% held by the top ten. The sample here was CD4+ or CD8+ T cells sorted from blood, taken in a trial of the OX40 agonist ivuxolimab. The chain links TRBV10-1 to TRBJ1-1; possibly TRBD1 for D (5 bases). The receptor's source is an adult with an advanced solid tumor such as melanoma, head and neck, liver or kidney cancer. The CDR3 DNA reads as TGCGCCAGCAGTGAGTCGCGACAGCACACTGAAGCTTTCTTT. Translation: CASSESRQHTEAFF.